This T cell receptor (beta chain) was recovered during a study of shared clonotypes between healthy human individuals. General study findings and limits: In the sorted subsets, rarefaction showed sequencing was incomplete despite large depth. Some clonotypes were shared by all four sorted-subset donors, while others were not shared. The non-shared ones had lower generation probabilities than the shared ones.

A word on this clone: The antigen is undetermined.

Naive CD8 populations comprised CD45RO-negative cells positively selected for CCR7, excluding terminally differentiated effector memory CD45RA+ cells. The CDR3 has 18 residues. Germline V gene lookup returns CDR1 KGHSH and CDR2 LQKENI. V was clipped by 1 base and J by 8 bases; unmatched bases: 10. Here immunoSEQ multiplex PCR was the method, and the copy in TCRdb shows in-frame clones only, minus some. There are roughly 2,000,000 clones in the sample; around 93% occur only once, and about 1.7% lies in the top ten. The V gene is TRBV18, the J gene TRBJ2-1, with 14 positions matching TRBD2. The TCR sequence derives from a man younger than 35 in good health. Some clones in this sample may be carry-over from other donors' samples. The specimen sequenced was naive CD8+ T cells from PBMCs. The CDR3 bases are TGTGCCAGCTCACCACTCCTCCGACTAGCGGGAGGGCCGGATGAGCAGTTCTTC. Encoded protein: CASSPLLRLAGGPDEQFF.